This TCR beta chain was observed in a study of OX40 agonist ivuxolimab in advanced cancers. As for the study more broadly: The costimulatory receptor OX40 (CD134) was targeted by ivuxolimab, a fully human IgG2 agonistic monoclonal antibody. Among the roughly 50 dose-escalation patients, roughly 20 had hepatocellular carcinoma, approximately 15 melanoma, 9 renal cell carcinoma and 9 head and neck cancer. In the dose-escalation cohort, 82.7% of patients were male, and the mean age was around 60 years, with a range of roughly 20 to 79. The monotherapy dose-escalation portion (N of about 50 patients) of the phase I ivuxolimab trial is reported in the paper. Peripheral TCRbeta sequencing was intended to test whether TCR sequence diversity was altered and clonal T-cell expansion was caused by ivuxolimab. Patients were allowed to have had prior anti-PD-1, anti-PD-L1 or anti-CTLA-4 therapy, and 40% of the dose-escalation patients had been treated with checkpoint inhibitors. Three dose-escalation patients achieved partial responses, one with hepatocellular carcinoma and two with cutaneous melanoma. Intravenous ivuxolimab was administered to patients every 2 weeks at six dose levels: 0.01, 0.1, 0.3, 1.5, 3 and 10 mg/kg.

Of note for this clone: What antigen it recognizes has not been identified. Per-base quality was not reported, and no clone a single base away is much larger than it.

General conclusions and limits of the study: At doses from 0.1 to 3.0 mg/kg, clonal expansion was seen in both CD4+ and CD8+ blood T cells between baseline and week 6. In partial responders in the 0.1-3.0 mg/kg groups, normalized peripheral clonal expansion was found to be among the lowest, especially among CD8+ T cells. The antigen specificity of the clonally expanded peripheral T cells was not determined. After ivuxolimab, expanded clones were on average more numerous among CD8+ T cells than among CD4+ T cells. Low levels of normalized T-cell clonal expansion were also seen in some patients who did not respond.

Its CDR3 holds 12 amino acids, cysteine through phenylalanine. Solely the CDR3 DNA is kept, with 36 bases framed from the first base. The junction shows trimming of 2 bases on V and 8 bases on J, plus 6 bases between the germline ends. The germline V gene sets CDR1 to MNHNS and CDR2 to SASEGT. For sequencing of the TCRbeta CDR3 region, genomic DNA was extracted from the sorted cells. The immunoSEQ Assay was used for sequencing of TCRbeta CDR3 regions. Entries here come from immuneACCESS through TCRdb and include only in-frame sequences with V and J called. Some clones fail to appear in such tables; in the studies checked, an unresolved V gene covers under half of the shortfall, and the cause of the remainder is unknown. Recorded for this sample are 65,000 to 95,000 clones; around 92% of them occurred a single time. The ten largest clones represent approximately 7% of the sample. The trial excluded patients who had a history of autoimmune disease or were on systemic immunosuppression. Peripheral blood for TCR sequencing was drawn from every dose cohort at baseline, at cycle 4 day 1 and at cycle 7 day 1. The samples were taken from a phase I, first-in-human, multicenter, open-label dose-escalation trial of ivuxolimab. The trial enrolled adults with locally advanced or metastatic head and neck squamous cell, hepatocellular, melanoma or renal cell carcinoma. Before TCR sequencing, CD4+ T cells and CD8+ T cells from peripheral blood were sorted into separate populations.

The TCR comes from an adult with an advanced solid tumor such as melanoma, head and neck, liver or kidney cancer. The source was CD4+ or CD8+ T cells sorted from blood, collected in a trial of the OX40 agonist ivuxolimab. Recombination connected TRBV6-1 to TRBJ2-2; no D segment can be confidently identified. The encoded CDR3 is CASSESVGELFF. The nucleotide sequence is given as TGTGCCAGCAGTGAATCGGTGGGGGAGCTGTTTTTT.